This T cell receptor (beta chain) comes out of a study of blood T cells in healthy people across ages. The authors ran a second PCR of about 6 to 11 cycles using a sample-barcoded 5' primer and a J-beta primer mix. The template-switch adaptor was a 5' adaptor with 12 random nucleotides. It tagged each cDNA molecule. One entry per CDR3 protein results from TCRdb running MiXCR on the 5' RACE reads. Among 910,000 or so distinct CDR3 sequences listed, about 53% were seen once. RNA extraction gave at least 5 micrograms of total RNA per sample. Trimming cost V 10 bases and J 4 bases, with 13 bases left between them. This CDR3 region has 13 residues. Germline assignment: CDR1 SNHLY and CDR2 FYNNEI. This clonotype was found a few times.

The sample taken for sequencing was blood. The sequence came from an older woman in good health. V usage is TRBV2 and J usage is TRBJ1-4; a weak D match, TRBD1 (6 bases). The CDR3 loop reads CATWTEFNEKLFF. In DNA form, the CDR3 reads TGTGCCACCTGGACAGAATTTAATGAAAAACTGTTTTTT.